These 24 T cell receptor beta chains came from one sample sequenced in a study of T-cell reconstitution after alpha-beta-depleted transplantation in children. Library preparation (for TCRbeta) was performed with unique molecular identifiers. TCRdb passed the PCR reads through MiXCR, listing each CDR3 protein once. This table has some 200,000 distinct CDR3 sequences, approximately 9% appearing once. The source was PBMCs from the stem cell graft donor, collected from the stem cell graft. The receptors were gathered from a human donor who donated a stem cell graft to a child with acute lymphoblastic leukemia.

The chain combines TRBV15 with TRBJ2-7, with D uncertain. Germline lookup yields CDR1 LNHNV and CDR2 YYDKDF (reference sequence). Trimming left V 3 bases short and J 6 bases short, with 9 bases between. The CDR3 is made up of 12 amino acids. The CDR3 loop is CATSRTAGEQYF. The CDR3 coding sequence is TGTGCCACCAGCAGGACGGCCGGCGAGCAGTACTTC.

This clonotype turned up a few times. The gene calls are TRBV7-6 and TRBJ2-3; TRBD2 aligns across 8 bases. Unmatched junction bases numbered 11, after V lost 5 bases and J lost 1 base. Germline assignment: CDR1 SGHVS and CDR2 FNYEAQ. This CDR3 is 17 amino acids long. The CDR3 is CASSAMGAGARTDTQYF. As DNA, the CDR3 is TGTGCCAGCAGCGCCATGGGAGCGGGGGCCCGCACAGATACGCAGTATTTT.

This clonotype was seen many times. The gene calls are TRBV7-6 and TRBJ2-7; 10 bases agree with TRBD1. The V segment lost 1 base and the J segment 5 bases; nucleotides outside the gene matches: 5. CDR1 and CDR2 from the germline V gene are SGHVS and FNYEAQ. The length of the CDR3 is 15 residues. Here the CDR3 DNA reads TGTGCCAGCAGCTTAGGCTGGGACAGGGGCCACGAGCAGTACTTC. Translating it yields CASSLGWDRGHEQYF.

This clonotype was recorded a few times. CDR3 sequence (DNA): TGTGCCAGCAGTTTGAACCAGTACTATGGCTACACCTTC. This translates into CASSLNQYYGYTF. V is TRBV6-5 and J is TRBJ1-2, with unresolved D. Germline CDR1 reads MNHEY; CDR2 reads SVGAGI. CDR3 length equals 13 residues. With 4 bases removed from V and 3 bases from J, the gap between germline ends came to 9 bases.

This chain joins TRBV2 and TRBJ2-1; no definite D call. The CDR3 contains 12 residues. V lost 7 bases, J lost 6 bases, and 10 bases lay in between. Germline CDR1 SNHLY, CDR2 FYNNEI. The CDR3 protein is CASTTDGNEQFF. The CDR3 region has the DNA TGTGCCAGCACCACGGACGGCAATGAGCAGTTCTTC.

This clonotype was seen a few times. The rearrangement joins TRBV6-6 to TRBJ2-7; a weak D match, TRBD1 (5 bases). The CDR3 consists of 12 residues. The germline gives CDR1 MNHNY, CDR2 SVGAGI (reference sequence). Trimming left V 8 bases short and J 7 bases short, with 15 bases between. The CDR3 sequence is CASGAGLGEQYF. Here the CDR3 DNA reads TGTGCCAGCGGGGCAGGTTTGGGAGAGCAGTACTTC.

This clonotype has just a few counts. The CDR3 here is CSATDSPQETQYF. The CDR3 DNA sequence: TGCAGTGCCACAGACAGTCCCCAAGAGACCCAGTACTTC. V usage is TRBV20-1 and J usage is TRBJ2-5, with D perhaps matching TRBD1 (5 bases). The V end lost 6 bases, the J end lost 1 base, and 12 bases lay between the germline ends. The CDR3 is 13 amino acids. Germline V gives CDR1 DFQATT, CDR2 SNEGSKA (reference sequence).

The V and J genes are TRBV6-1 and TRBJ2-1; D remains unclear. Deletions cut 5 bases from V and 6 bases from J, with 14 bases between. This CDR3 is 14 amino acids long. In germline, CDR1 is MNHNS, CDR2 SASEGT. The CDR3 nucleotides are TGTGCCAGCAGTATAGGGTCACCGCCCAATGAGCAGTTCTTC. Translating gives CASSIGSPPNEQFF.

The V and J genes are TRBV4-2 and TRBJ1-1; 9 nucleotides align to TRBD1. The V segment lost 3 bases and the J segment 7 bases; nucleotides outside the gene matches: 6. Germline CDR1 reads LGHNA; CDR2 reads YNFKEQ. This CDR3 spans 14 amino acids. CDR3 nucleotide sequence: TGTGCCAGCAGCCAGGGGACAGGGTCCCTTGAAGCTTTCTTT. Its translation: CASSQGTGSLEAFF.

The V and J genes are TRBV12-3 or TRBV12-4 and TRBJ1-5, with D possibly matching TRBD1 (6 bases). The V and J ends lost 3 bases and 4 bases respectively, with 25 bases between them. The CDR3 is 19 amino acids. The CDR3 nucleotides are TGTGCCAGCAGTTTGCATGGCAGGGGAATTCGGCGAGGTAATCAGCCCCAGCATTTT. Protein sequence: CASSLHGRGIRRGNQPQHF.

This clonotype has only a few counts. This chain uses TRBV18 with TRBJ2-1, with a tentative D call TRBD1 (5 bases). Looked up from germline, CDR1 is KGHSH and CDR2 is LQKENI. The CDR3 extends over 17 amino acids. Trimming cost V 3 bases and J 1 base, with 16 bases left between them. This CDR3 is CASSPRNRGESYNEQFF. The DNA for the CDR3 is TGTGCCAGCTCACCTCGAAATAGGGGTGAGTCCTACAATGAGCAGTTCTTC. Using reference TRBV18 and TRBJ2-1 for the parts outside the CDR3, the full variable domain is NAGVMQNPRHLVRRRGQEARLRCSPMKGHSHVYWYRQLPEEGLKFMVYLQKENIIDESGMPKERFSAEFPKEGPSILRIQQVVRGDSAAYFCASSPRNRGESYNEQFFGPGTRLTVL.

This clonotype was observed at least ten times. This rearrangement joins TRBV12-3 or TRBV12-4 to TRBJ2-6; the D call may be TRBD1 or TRBD2 (5 bases each). V lost 7 bases and J 1 base, leaving 14 bases between the germline ends. This CDR3 region has 16 residues. The CDR3 loop is CASTSPGRSGANVLTF. The CDR3 bases are TGTGCCAGCACTTCCCCAGGGAGATCTGGGGCCAACGTCCTGACTTTC.

This clonotype was detected many times. CDR3 sequence reads: CASSLSTGDYEQYF. The CDR3 coding sequence is TGCGCCAGCAGCTTGAGTACAGGAGACTACGAGCAGTACTTC. V is TRBV5-1 and J is TRBJ2-7; possible D gene TRBD1, 5 bases. The CDR3 extends over 14 amino acids. Between the trimmed V and J ends, which lost 1 base and 3 bases, there was a span of 11 bases. The germline gives CDR1 SGHRS, CDR2 YFSETQ.

The table lists this clonotype with a few counts. The J gene is TRBJ1-5, the V gene TRBV21-1; TRBD1, the table's D call, was not compared with the DNA. TRBV21-1 is termed a pseudogene. The CDR3 consists of 16 residues. CDR3 DNA sequence: TGTGCCAGCAGCAAGGAGTATAAAAAGGGGTCTCAGCCCCAGCATTTT. As protein: CASSKEYKKGSQPQHF.

This clonotype came up a few times. The rearrangement uses TRBV14 and TRBJ2-5; D is possibly TRBD1 (5 bases). The CDR3 runs 16 residues. Germline V CDR1 and CDR2: SGHDN, FVKESK. Deletions cut 0 bases from V and 5 bases from J, with 16 bases between. The CDR3 loop reads CASSQEAGLGWETQYF. The DNA for the CDR3 is TGTGCCAGCAGCCAAGAGGCAGGGCTAGGTTGGGAGACCCAGTACTTC.

The chain uses TRBV4-2 and TRBJ2-1, with TRBD1 matching 7 bases. The CDR3 length is 14 residues. Germline V gives CDR1 LGHNA, CDR2 YNFKEQ. V lost 4 bases, J lost 6 bases, and 6 bases stayed unmatched. CDR3 sequence reads: CASSLDRATNEQFF. CDR3 coding DNA: TGTGCCAGCAGCCTCGACAGGGCCACCAATGAGCAGTTCTTC.

This clonotype came up a few times. The rearrangement uses TRBV5-1 and TRBJ2-1; a possible D gene is TRBD1 (6 bases). Per germline, CDR1 SGHRS and CDR2 YFSETQ. V was trimmed by 4 bases and J by 5 bases, leaving 16 bases between them. This CDR3 spans 15 amino acids. The CDR3 protein is CASSQHADRNNEQFF. The CDR3 DNA is TGCGCCAGCAGCCAGCATGCCGACAGGAACAATGAGCAGTTCTTC.

This clonotype was counted between two and nine times. This chain connects TRBV7-9 to TRBJ2-3, with 12 bases matching TRBD1. Germline CDR1 is SEHNR and CDR2 is FQNEAQ (reference sequence). This CDR3 is 15 amino acids long. The trim removed 6 bases at V and 4 bases at J, leaving 5 bases unmatched. In DNA form, the CDR3 reads TGTGCCAGCAGTCCGGGACAGGGGGCGCCAGATACGCAGTATTTT. It encodes CASSPGQGAPDTQYF. The full variable domain, in which reference TRBV7-9 and TRBJ2-3 provide the parts outside the CDR3, is DTGVSQNPRHKITKRGQNVTFRCDPISEHNRLYWYRQTLGQGPEFLTYFQNEAQLEKSRLLSDRFSAERPKGSFSTLEIQRTEQGDSAMYLCASSPGQGAPDTQYFGPGTRLTVL.

The chain has TRBV3-1 and TRBJ2-2; the match to TRBD2 covers 15 bases. Germline-derived CDR1 and CDR2 are LGHDT and YNNKEL (reference sequence). The CDR3 sequence is 15 residues long. J gave up 17 bases and V 3 bases, and 10 bases lay outside the gene matches. The CDR3 region is CASSHPGTSGGSLFF. The CDR3 region has the DNA TGTGCCAGCAGCCATCCCGGGACTAGCGGGGGGTCGCTCTTTTTT.

V is TRBV4-2 and J is TRBJ2-7; 10 bases match TRBD2. After removal of 4 bases from V and 2 bases from J, the junction contained 8 bases not matched to a gene. This CDR3 has 16 amino acids. Per germline, CDR1 LGHNA and CDR2 YNFKEQ. The CDR3 reads CASSPSPAGGPYEQYF. Written as DNA, the CDR3 is TGTGCCAGCAGCCCCTCCCCAGCGGGGGGGCCCTACGAGCAGTACTTC.

This clonotype occurred a few times. This chain uses TRBV11-1 with TRBJ1-1; TRBD1 agrees at 9 bases. The CDR3 runs 18 residues. The germline CDR1 and CDR2 sequences are SGHAT and FQDESV (reference sequence). Trimming took 5 bases from V and 4 from J; bases not matched to a gene: 17. The CDR3: CASSDYRGPRDEVTEAFF. CDR3 coding DNA: TGTGCCAGCAGCGATTACAGGGGGCCGCGGGACGAGGTCACTGAAGCTTTCTTT.

This clonotype has at least ten counts. This chain links TRBV20-1 with TRBJ2-7, with TRBD1 matching over 9 bases. The J segment lost 5 bases and the V segment lost 7 bases, leaving 15 bases of the junction unmatched. The germline gives CDR1 DFQATT, CDR2 SNEGSKA (reference sequence). The CDR3 covers 15 residues. The CDR3 DNA reads as TGCAGTGTCCCTTCGCTCGGGACAGGGCCTCACGAGCAGTACTTC. As protein: CSVPSLGTGPHEQYF.

The V gene is TRBV3-1, the J gene TRBJ1-4; a possible D gene is TRBD1 (5 bases). Trimming took 4 bases from V and 10 from J, leaving 16 bases between them. The CDR3 has 14 residues. Germline assignment: CDR1 LGHDT and CDR2 YNNKEL (reference sequence). The CDR3 DNA sequence: TGTGCCAGCAGCCTTGAGGCGGGAGGGGTAAAACTGTTTTTT. Translated: CASSLEAGGVKLFF.

The rearrangement links TRBV3-1 to TRBJ2-5; the D is unclear. V was pared by 0 bases and J by 4 bases, with 9 bases between. This CDR3 comprises 14 residues. CDR1 is LGHDT, CDR2 YNNKEL, per germline (reference sequence). CDR3 DNA: TGTGCCAGCAGCCAAGATTTCTCCGGAGAGACCCAGTACTTC. Amino acids: CASSQDFSGETQYF.